The 13 T cell receptor beta chains given below trace back to one sample, sequenced in a study of blood T cell repertoires in COVID-19. Sequencing was performed with immunoSEQ multiplex PCR; in TCRdb, only in-frame clones are kept and a portion is missing. Among under 400,000 clones listed, about 92% were seen once. What was sequenced was peripheral blood. These receptor sequences come from a woman in her fifties or sixties with COVID-19, enrolled during active disease.

V usage is TRBV7-2 and J usage is TRBJ1-5, with 10 bases fitting TRBD1. CDR3 length: 17 residues. The J segment lost 2 bases and the V segment lost 5 bases, leaving 9 bases of the junction unmatched. Per germline, CDR1 SGHTA and CDR2 FQGNSA. CDR3 in DNA: TGTGCCAGCAGCAGACGTACCGGACAGGGGGGCAATCAGCCCCAGCATTTT. Translation gives CASSRRTGQGGNQPQHF.

The gene calls are TRBV7-2 and TRBJ2-3, with TRBD2 matching 11 bases. Unmatched junction bases numbered 4, after V lost 6 bases and J lost 2 bases. The CDR3 runs 15 residues. Looked up from germline, CDR1 is SGHTA and CDR2 is FQGNSA. The CDR3 nucleotides read TGTGCCAGCAGAAGACTAGCGGGGACCACAGATACGCAGTATTTT. Translating gives CASRRLAGTTDTQYF.

This clone has a handful of counts. J is TRBJ1-2 and V is TRBV11-2, with D hard to call. The germline gives CDR1 SGHAT, CDR2 FQNNGV. The V end was cut by 0 bases, the J end by 7 bases, with 6 bases between. This CDR3 has 12 residues. The CDR3 DNA reads TGTGCCAGCAGCTTAGACGGTGGTGGCTACACCTTC. This translates into CASSLDGGGYTF.

V and J are TRBV11-2 and TRBJ1-3; 12 bases agree with TRBD1. Germline CDR1 is SGHAT and CDR2 is FQNNGV. The length of the CDR3 is 16 residues. Trimming at V came to 5 bases and at J to 4 bases, leaving 6 bases not matched to a gene. CDR3 sequence: CASSTGQGAVGNTIYF. The CDR3 DNA is TGTGCCAGCAGCACGGGACAGGGGGCAGTGGGAAACACCATATATTTT.

The chain carries TRBV27 and TRBJ2-3; D perhaps matches TRBD2 (5 bases). CDR1 and CDR2 from the germline V gene are MNHEY and SMNVEV (reference sequence). V dropped 8 bases and J dropped 2 bases, with 20 bases sitting between them. The CDR3 has 16 amino acids. CDR3 nucleotide sequence: TGTGCCAGCTCGCTCAGCGGCAGGCCCTACACAGATACGCAGTATTTT. Protein sequence: CASSLSGRPYTDTQYF.

The chain recombines TRBV6-5 with TRBJ1-3; D unclear. This CDR3 has 16 residues. Germline V gene sequence: CDR1 MNHEY, CDR2 SVGAGI. V lost 2 bases to trimming and J lost 0 bases, with 11 bases between them. CDR3: CASSYGQFDSGNTIYF. DNA for the CDR3: TGTGCCAGCAGTTACGGGCAGTTCGACTCTGGAAACACCATATATTTT.

CDR3 amino acids: CASSVRTSGKETQYF. The CDR3 DNA is TGTGCCAGCAGCGTCCGGACTAGCGGAAAAGAGACCCAGTACTTC. The chain couples TRBV9 to TRBJ2-5; 10 bases agree with TRBD2. CDR3 length: 15 amino acids. V was clipped by 2 bases and J by 3 bases; unmatched bases: 4. Germline CDR1 is SGDLS and CDR2 is YYNGEE.

The chain has TRBV19 and TRBJ2-1, with D tentatively TRBD2 (5 bases). CDR3 length equals 16 residues. CDR1 and CDR2 from the germline V gene are LNHDA and SQIVND (reference sequence). Trimming removed 7 bases at V and 4 bases at J, with 20 bases between. Written as DNA, the CDR3 is TGTGCCAGTACCCCTCCTACGGGGTCGAGATACAATGAGCAGTTCTTC. Amino acids: CASTPPTGSRYNEQFF. Filled out from reference TRBV19 and TRBJ2-1, the complete variable domain reads DGGITQSPKYLFRKEGQNVTLSCEQNLNHDAMYWYRQDPGQGLRLIYYSQIVNDFQKGDIAEGYSVSREKKESFPLTVTSAQKNPTAFYLCASTPPTGSRYNEQFFGPGTRLTVL.

This clone showed up just once. V and J are TRBV6-4 and TRBJ2-1; 16 bases align to TRBD2. The germline V gene has CDR1 MRHNA and CDR2 SNTAGT. J was trimmed by 4 bases and V by 4 bases; bases with no gene match: 4. The length of the CDR3 is 17 residues. CDR3 bases: TGTGCCAGCAGTGTCGGGACTAGCGGGGGGGCTTACAATGAGCAGTTCTTC. This translates into CASSVGTSGGAYNEQFF.

The rearrangement joins TRBV6-1 to TRBJ2-5, with TRBD2 identical over 7 bases. The CDR3 spans 15 residues. CDR1 MNHNS and CDR2 SASEGT come from the germline V gene. V was clipped by 0 bases and J by 6 bases; unmatched bases: 7. CDR3 protein: CASSEAGRGMKTQYF. The CDR3 DNA is TGTGCCAGCAGTGAAGCGGGGCGGGGGATGAAGACCCAGTACTTC.

The V call is TRBV6-5, the J call TRBJ1-1; D ambiguous. CDR1 MNHEY and CDR2 SVGAGI come from the germline V gene. Trimming removed 6 bases at V and 4 bases at J, with 12 bases between. The CDR3 is made up of 13 amino acids. CDR3 residues: CASRPTPPTEAFF. The CDR3 DNA reads TGTGCCAGCAGACCCACACCTCCCACTGAAGCTTTCTTT.

The V and J genes are TRBV6-2 or TRBV6-3 and TRBJ2-7, with D tentatively TRBD2 (6 bases). V was clipped by 2 bases and J by 7 bases, with 21 bases between them. The CDR3 is made up of 16 amino acids. The germline V gene has CDR1 MNHEY and CDR2 SVGEGT. CDR3 sequence: CASSYPTGTPSREQYF. The CDR3 DNA reads as TGTGCCAGCAGTTACCCTACCGGGACTCCCTCTCGTGAGCAGTACTTC.

J is TRBJ1-2 and V is TRBV3-1 (or the pseudogene TRBV3-2); 10 bases are shared with TRBD1. The CDR3 runs to 16 residues. Germline CDR1 LGHDT, CDR2 YNNKEL (reference sequence). Germline trimming cut 4 bases from V and 0 bases from J; bases unmatched to any gene: 5. The CDR3 nucleotides are TGTGCCAGCAGCCCTTGGGGGACAGGGGCTAACTATGGCTACACCTTC. It is translated as CASSPWGTGANYGYTF.